Shown below are 2 T cell receptor beta chains from a single sample sequenced in a study of blood T cell repertoires in COVID-19. TCRdb keeps only in-frame clones here, not all; method: immunoSEQ multiplex PCR. The data hold approximately 70,000 clones, with 70% to 90% observed a single time. The sample comprised peripheral blood. These receptors were collected from a woman aged 45 to 65 with COVID-19, enrolled during active disease.

The CDR3 spells CASSELQGYAAFF. The CDR3, as DNA: TGTGCCAGCTCGGAGTTACAGGGGTACGCAGCTTTCTTT. The chain carries TRBV18 and TRBJ1-1; the match to TRBD1 covers 7 bases. Germline values: CDR1 KGHSH, CDR2 LQKENI. V dropped 6 bases and J dropped 10; count of bases not matched to a gene: 11. The CDR3 length is 13 residues.

The CDR3 loop is CASSLAGEQFF. The DNA for the CDR3 is TGTGCCAGCAGCCTCGCAGGGGAGCAGTTCTTC. The chain uses TRBV9 and TRBJ2-1; D perhaps matches TRBD1 (5 bases). The CDR3 runs to 11 residues. Germline-derived CDR1 and CDR2 are SGDLS and YYNGEE. Trimming took 4 bases from V and 10 from J, leaving 9 bases between them.